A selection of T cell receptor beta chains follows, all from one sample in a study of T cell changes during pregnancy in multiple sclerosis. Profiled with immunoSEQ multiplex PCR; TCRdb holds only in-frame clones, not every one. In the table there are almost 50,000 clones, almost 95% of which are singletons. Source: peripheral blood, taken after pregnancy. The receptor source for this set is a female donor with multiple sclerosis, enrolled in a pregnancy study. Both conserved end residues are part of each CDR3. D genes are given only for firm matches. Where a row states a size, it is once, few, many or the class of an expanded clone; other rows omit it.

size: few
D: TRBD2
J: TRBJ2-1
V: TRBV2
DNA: TGTGCCAGCACCTCTAGCGGGGGGGGTGAGCAGTTCTTC
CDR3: CASTSSGGGEQFF

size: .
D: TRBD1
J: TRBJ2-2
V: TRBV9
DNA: TGTGCCAGCAGACTGGACAGGGGTTCCACCGGGGAGCTGTTTTTT
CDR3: CASRLDRGSTGELFF

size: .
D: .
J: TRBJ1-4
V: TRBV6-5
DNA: TGTGCCAGCAGTTACGCACAGGCCCAGGGCGGTGAAAAACTGTTTTTT
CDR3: CASSYAQAQGGEKLFF

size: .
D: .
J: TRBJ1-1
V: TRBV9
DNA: TGTGCCAGCAGCGTAAGCATCAACACTGAAGCTTTCTTT
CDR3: CASSVSINTEAFF

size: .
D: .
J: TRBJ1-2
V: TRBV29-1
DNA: TGCAGCGTCCAGTCGGGGGGGCGCTACGCGTATGGCTACACCTTC
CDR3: CSVQSGGRYAYGYTF

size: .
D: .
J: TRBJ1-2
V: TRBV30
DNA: TGTGCCTGGACCGCAGGACTAGATGGCTACACCTTC
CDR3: CAWTAGLDGYTF

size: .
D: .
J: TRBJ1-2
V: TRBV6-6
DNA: TGTGCCAGCAGAGCACAGAGGGAGAGAGCTAACTATGGCTACACCTTC
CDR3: CASRAQRERANYGYTF

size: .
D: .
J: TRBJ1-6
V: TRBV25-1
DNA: TGTGCCAGCAGCCCCCGGGACATCTATAATTCACCCCTCCACTTT
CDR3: CASSPRDIYNSPLHF

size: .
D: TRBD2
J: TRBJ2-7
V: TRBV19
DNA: TGTGCCAGTACAGCAGCGGGGGGCCCATCGCCAGGCGAGCAGTACTTC
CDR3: CASTAAGGPSPGEQYF

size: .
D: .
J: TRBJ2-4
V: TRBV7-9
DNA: TGTGCCAGCAGCTCCCCGCACAGGGAGGGAAACATTCAGTACTTC
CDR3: CASSSPHREGNIQYF

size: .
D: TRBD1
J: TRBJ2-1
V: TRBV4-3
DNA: TGCGCCAGCAGCCAAGAAGAAGGGACAGGGGCCAATGAGCAGTTCTTC
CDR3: CASSQEEGTGANEQFF

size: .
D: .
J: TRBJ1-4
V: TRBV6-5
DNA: TGTGCCAGCAGTTACACCGAGGGTTTGGGTGAAAAACTGTTTTTT
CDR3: CASSYTEGLGEKLFF

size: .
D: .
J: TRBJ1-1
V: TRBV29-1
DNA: TGCAGCGTTGCTAGTGTGTCCACGAACACTGAAGCTTTCTTT
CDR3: CSVASVSTNTEAFF

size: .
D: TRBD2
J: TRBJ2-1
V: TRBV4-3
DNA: TGCGCCAGCAGCCAAGTCGTGACTAGCCCTAACTACAATGAGCAGTTCTTC
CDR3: CASSQVVTSPNYNEQFF

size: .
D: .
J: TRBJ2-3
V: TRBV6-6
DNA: TGTGCCAGTCAGACAGAGCTTACGCAGTATTTT
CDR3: CASQTELTQYF

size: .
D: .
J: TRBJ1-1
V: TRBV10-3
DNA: TGTGCCATCAGTAGACCGGGTTCGAACACTGAAGCTTTCTTT
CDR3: CAISRPGSNTEAFF

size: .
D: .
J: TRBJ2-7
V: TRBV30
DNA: TGTGCCTGGAGACCCCTAGGACAGACCAGCTCCTACGAGCAGTACTTC
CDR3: CAWRPLGQTSSYEQYF

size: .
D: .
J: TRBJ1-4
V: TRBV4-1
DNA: TGCGCCAGCAGCCGAAACCACGCACAGGGATCCCCACCAACTAATGAAAAACTGTTTTTT
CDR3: CASSRNHAQGSPPTNEKLFF

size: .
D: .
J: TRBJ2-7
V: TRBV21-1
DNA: TGTGCCAGCAGCAAAGGGAAAGACCATGGGCGCTACGAGCAGTACTTC
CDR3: CASSKGKDHGRYEQYF

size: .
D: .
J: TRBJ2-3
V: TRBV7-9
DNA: TGTGCCAGCATCCCAGGACAGAGAAGCACAGATACGCAGTATTTT
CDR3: CASIPGQRSTDTQYF

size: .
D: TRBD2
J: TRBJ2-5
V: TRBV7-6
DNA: TGTGCCAGCAGCGTAACGACTAGCGGGGGGTGGGAGACCCAGTACTTC
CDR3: CASSVTTSGGWETQYF

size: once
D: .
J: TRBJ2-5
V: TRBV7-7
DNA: TGTGCTAGCAGCTTAAGGGGGGGCGTGGAGACCCAGTACTTC
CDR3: CASSLRGGVETQYF

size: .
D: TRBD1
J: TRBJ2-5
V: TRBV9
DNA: TGTGCCAGCAGCCCTTGGGACAGGGGTCAAGAGACCCAGTACTTC
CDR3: CASSPWDRGQETQYF

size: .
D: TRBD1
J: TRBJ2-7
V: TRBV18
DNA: TGTGCCAGCTCACCACCTTGGCCACAGGGGACCTACGAGCAGTACTTC
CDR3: CASSPPWPQGTYEQYF

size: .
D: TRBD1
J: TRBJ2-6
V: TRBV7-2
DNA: TGTGCCAGCAGCTTAGCAGGGGGCGCTTCCGGGGCCAACGTCCTGACTTTC
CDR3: CASSLAGGASGANVLTF

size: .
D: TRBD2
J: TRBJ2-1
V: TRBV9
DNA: TGTGCCAGCAGCGTAGGAGCGGGGGCCTACAATGAGCAGTTCTTC
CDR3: CASSVGAGAYNEQFF

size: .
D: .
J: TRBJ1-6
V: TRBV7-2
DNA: TGTGCCAGCAGCCCTGGGGTTAAGGGACACTATAATTCACCCCTCCACTTT
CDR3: CASSPGVKGHYNSPLHF

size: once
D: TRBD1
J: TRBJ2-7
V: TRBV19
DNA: TGTGCCAGTAGTATAGCGCGGACAGGGGGCGGGTACGAGCAGTACTTC
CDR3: CASSIARTGGGYEQYF

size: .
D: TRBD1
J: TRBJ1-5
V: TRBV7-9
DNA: TGTGCCAGCAGCATCGGGACAGAAGAGCCCCAGCATTTT
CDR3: CASSIGTEEPQHF

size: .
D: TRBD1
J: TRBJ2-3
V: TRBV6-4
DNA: TGTGCCAGCAGTGAGGCAGGGGGTGGCACAGATACGCAGTATTTT
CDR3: CASSEAGGGTDTQYF

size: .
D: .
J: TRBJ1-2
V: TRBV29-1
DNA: TGCAGCGTTCCTGGGCGAGATGGCTACACCTTC
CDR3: CSVPGRDGYTF

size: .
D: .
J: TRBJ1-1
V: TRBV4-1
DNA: TGCGCCAGCAGCCAACTCCAGGGGTTGGACACTGAAGCTTTCTTT
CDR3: CASSQLQGLDTEAFF

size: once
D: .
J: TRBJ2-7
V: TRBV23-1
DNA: TGCGCCAGGACAGCAGGGGAGTACGAGCAGTACTTC
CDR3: CARTAGEYEQYF

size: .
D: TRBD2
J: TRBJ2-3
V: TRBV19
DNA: TGTGCCACCACGAGCGGGGGCTACGATACGCAGTATTTT
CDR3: CATTSGGYDTQYF

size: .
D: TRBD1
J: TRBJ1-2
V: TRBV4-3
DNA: TGCGCCAGCAGCCAAGTGGGGCAGGGGGCGTTTGGCTACACCTTC
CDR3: CASSQVGQGAFGYTF

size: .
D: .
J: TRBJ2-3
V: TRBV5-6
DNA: TGTGCCAGCAGCTTTATTAGCACAGATACGCAGTATTTT
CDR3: CASSFISTDTQYF

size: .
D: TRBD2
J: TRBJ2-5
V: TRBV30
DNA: TGTGCCTGGGGGAAGCGGGGGGGCGTATCGGAGACCCAGTACTTC
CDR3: CAWGKRGGVSETQYF

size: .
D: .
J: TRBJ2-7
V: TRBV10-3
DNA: TGTGCCATCAGTGTCAGACAACAGGGCACCAATTCCTACGAGCAGTACTTC
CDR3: CAISVRQQGTNSYEQYF

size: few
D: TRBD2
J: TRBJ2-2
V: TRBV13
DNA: TGTGCCAGCAGCTTAGTGGCGGGGGAGAACACCGGGGAGCTGTTTTTT
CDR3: CASSLVAGENTGELFF

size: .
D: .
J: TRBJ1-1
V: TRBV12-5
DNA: TGTGCTAGTGGTATCACAGGGAACACTGAAGCTTTCTTT
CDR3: CASGITGNTEAFF

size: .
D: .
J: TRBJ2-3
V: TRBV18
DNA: TGTGCCAGCTCAACCCGGGACAAAAGCACAGATACGCAGTATTTT
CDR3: CASSTRDKSTDTQYF

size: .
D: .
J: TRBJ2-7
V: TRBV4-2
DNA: TGTGCCAGCAGCCATGATCGACTACTGACTTGGGGACTGAGTTGGTCGTACTTC
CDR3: CASSHDRLLTWGLSWSYF

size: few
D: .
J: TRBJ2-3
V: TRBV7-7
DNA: TGTGCTAGCAGCTTAGCGCTGGGGCCAATAGATACGCAGTATTTT
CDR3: CASSLALGPIDTQYF

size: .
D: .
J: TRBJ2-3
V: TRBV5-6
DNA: TGTGCCAGCAGCTTTTCTCCGGTCACAGATACGCAGTATTTT
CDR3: CASSFSPVTDTQYF

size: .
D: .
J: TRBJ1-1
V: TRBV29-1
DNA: TGCAGCGTTGTGTGGGCTTGGGGCAACACTGAAGCTTTCTTT
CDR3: CSVVWAWGNTEAFF

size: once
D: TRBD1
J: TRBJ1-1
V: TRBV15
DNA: TGTGCCACCAGCAGAGATAGGGGACAGGGGGTCTTAATGAACACTGAAGCTTTCTTT
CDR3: CATSRDRGQGVLMNTEAFF